This record looks at one T cell receptor beta chain sequence and its context. Its antigen is currently unknown. CDR1 and CDR2 from the germline V gene are MNHNS and SASEGT. The ends were cut back, 6 bases at V and 3 bases at J, with 13 bases in the middle. The CDR3 runs 14 residues. This record belongs to a study of T-cell reconstitution after alpha-beta-depleted transplantation in children. Unique molecular identifiers featured in how the TCRbeta library was prepared. TCRdb analysed the PCR reads with MiXCR anew, one entry per CDR3 protein. The sample yields 300,000 to 400,000 distinct CDR3 sequences, around 25% seen once. Whole-study findings and limits: Fresh T-cell production supplied most of the T-cell counts and diversity seen one year after transplant.

The sequence came from a male patient aged 10 to 17 who had a stem cell transplant for acute lymphoblastic leukemia, so the T cells may come from the graft donor. The rearrangement links TRBV6-1 to TRBJ2-3, with D perhaps TRBD2 (5 bases). The sample here was PBMCs, mostly from graft donor cells, taken 180 days after TCRalphabeta/CD19-depleted stem cell transplant. The CDR3 nucleotides are TGTGCCAGCAGGAGAACTAGGCGAACAGATACGCAGTATTTT. This translates into CASRRTRRTDTQYF.